The clone carrying this TCR beta chain appeared a few times. This sample is drawn from a study of control samples from healthy donors and cancer patients. The CDR3 runs to 14 residues. Per the germline V gene, CDR1 is MDHEN and CDR2 is SYDVKM. V shed 6 bases and J shed 2 bases, with 11 bases lying between them. Method: immunoSEQ multiplex PCR; TCRdb's copy keeps in-frame clones and lacks some. This table holds about 160,000 clones, nearly 96% found once. This chain links TRBV28 with TRBJ1-5; D is perhaps TRBD1 (5 bases). Sample: blood. The sequence was obtained from a woman between 25 and 40 years old in good health. DNA for the CDR3: TGTGCCAGCAGCCAGGGAATCGGCAATCAGCCCCAGCATTTT. Protein product: CASSQGIGNQPQHF.